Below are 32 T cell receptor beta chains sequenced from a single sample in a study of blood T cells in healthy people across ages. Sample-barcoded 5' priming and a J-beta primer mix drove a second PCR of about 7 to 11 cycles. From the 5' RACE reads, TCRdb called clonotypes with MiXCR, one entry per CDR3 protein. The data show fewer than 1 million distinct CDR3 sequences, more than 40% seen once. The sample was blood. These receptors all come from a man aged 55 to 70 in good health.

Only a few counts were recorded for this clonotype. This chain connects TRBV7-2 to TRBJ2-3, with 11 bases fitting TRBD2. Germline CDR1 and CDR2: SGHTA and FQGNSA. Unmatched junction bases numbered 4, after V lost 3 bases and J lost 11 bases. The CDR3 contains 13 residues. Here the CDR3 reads CASSFPGTSGQYF. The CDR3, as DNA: TGTGCCAGCAGCTTCCCCGGGACTAGCGGGCAGTATTTT.

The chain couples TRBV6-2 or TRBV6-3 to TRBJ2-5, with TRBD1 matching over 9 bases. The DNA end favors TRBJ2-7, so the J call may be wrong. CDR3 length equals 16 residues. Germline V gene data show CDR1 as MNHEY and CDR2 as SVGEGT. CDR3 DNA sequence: TGTGCCAGCAGTGCCCTGGGGACAGGGTACCCCTACGAGCAGTACTTC. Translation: CASSALGTGYPYEQYF.

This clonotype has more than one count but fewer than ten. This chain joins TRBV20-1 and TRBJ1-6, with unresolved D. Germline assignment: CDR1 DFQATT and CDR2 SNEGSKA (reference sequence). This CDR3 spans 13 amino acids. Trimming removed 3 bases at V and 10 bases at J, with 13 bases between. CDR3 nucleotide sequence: TGCAGTGCTAGGCTGGATAGTGTCTCACCCCTCCACTTT. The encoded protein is CSARLDSVSPLHF.

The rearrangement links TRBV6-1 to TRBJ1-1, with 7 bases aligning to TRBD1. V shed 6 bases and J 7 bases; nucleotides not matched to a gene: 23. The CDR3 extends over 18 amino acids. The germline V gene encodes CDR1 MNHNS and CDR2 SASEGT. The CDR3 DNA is TGTGCCAGCAGAGATCTACAGGGGATGCGGCAGGGTATCGTTGAAGCTTTCTTT. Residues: CASRDLQGMRQGIVEAFF.

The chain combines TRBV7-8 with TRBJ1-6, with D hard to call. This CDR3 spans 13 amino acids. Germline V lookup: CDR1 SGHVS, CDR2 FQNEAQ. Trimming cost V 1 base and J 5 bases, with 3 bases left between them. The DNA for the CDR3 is TGTGCCAGCAGCTTAGAACATAATTCACCCCTCCACTTT. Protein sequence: CASSLEHNSPLHF.

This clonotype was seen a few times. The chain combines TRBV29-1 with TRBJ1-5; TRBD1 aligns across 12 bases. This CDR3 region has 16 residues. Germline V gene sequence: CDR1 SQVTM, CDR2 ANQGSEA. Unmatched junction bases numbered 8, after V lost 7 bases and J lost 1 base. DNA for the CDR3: TGCAGCGCCTCCGGGACAGGGGGCGGAAGCAATCAGCCCCAGCATTTT. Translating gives CSASGTGGGSNQPQHF.

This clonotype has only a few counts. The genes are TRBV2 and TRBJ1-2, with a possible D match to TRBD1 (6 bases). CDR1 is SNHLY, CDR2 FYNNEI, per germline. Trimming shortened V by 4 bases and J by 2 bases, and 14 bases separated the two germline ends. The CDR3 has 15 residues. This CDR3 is CASSVTGILNYGYTF. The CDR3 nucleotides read TGTGCCAGCAGTGTTACAGGGATCCTAAACTATGGCTACACCTTC.

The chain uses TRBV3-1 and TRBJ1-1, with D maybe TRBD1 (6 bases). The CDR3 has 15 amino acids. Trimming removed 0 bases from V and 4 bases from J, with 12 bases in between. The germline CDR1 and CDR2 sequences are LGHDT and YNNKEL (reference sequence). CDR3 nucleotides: TGTGCCAGCAGCCAAGATTGGCGAGGGGGCACTGAAGCTTTCTTT. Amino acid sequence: CASSQDWRGGTEAFF.

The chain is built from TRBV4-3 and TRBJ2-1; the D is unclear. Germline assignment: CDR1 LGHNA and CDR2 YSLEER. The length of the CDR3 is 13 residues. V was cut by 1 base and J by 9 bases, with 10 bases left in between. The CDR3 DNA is TGCGCCAGCAGCCAAGCCTACCGGGCTGAGCAGTTCTTC. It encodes CASSQAYRAEQFF.

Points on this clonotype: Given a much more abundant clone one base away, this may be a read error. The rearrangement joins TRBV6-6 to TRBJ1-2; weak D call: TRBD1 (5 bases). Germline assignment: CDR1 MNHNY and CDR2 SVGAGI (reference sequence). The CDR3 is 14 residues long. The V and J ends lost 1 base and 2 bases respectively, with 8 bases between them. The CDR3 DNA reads TGTGCCAGCAGTTACTGGGCAGGGAACTATGGCTACACCTTC. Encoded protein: CASSYWAGNYGYTF.

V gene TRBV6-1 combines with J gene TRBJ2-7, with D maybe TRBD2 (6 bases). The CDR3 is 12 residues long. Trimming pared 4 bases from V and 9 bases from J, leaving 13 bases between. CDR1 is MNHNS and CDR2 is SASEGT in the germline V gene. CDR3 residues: CASSGDLARQYF. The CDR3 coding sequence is TGTGCCAGCAGTGGAGACCTAGCGCGGCAGTACTTC.

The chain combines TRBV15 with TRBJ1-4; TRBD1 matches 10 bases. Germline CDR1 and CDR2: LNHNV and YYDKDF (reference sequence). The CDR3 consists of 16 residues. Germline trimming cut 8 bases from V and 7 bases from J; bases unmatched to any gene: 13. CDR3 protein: CATGTGDRGRGEKLFF. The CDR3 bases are TGTGCCACCGGCACTGGGGACAGGGGTCGCGGTGAAAAACTGTTTTTT.

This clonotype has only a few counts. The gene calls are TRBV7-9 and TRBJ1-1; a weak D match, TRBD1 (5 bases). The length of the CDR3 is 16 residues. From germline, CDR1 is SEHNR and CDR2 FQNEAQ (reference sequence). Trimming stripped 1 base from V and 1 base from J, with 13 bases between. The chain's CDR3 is CASSLGLGVRNTEAFF. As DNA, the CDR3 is TGTGCCAGCAGCTTAGGTTTAGGGGTTCGGAACACTGAAGCTTTCTTT.

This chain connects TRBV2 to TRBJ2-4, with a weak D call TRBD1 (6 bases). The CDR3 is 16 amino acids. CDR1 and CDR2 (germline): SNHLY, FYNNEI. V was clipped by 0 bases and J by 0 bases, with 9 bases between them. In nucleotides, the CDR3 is TGTGCCAGCAGTGAAGCTACAGGGAAAGCCAAAAACATTCAGTACTTC. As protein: CASSEATGKAKNIQYF.

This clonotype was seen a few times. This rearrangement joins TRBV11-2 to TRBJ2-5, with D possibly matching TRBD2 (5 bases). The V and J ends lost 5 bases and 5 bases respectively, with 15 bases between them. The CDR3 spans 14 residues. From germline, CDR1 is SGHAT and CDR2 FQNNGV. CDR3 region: CASSRGVSEETQYF. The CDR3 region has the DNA TGTGCCAGCAGCCGAGGAGTTAGCGAGGAGACCCAGTACTTC.

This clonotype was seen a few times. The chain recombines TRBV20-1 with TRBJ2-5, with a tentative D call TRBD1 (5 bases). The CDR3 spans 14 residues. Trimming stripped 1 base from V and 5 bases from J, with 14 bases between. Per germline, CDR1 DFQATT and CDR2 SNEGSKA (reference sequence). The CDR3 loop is CSARAAGKLETQYF. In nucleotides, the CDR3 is TGCAGTGCTAGAGCGGCAGGGAAGTTGGAGACCCAGTACTTC.

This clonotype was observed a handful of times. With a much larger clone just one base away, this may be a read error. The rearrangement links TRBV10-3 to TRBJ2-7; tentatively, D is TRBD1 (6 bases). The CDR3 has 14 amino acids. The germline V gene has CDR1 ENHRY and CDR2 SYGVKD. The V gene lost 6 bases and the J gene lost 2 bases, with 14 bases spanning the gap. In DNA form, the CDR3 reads TGTGCCATCAGGGCCCAGAGGGGGACCTACGAGCAGTACTTC. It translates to CAIRAQRGTYEQYF.

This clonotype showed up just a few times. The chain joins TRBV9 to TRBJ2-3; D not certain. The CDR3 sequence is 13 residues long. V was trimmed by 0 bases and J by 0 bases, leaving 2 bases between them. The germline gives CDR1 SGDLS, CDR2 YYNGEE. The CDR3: CASSVESTDTQYF. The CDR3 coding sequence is TGTGCCAGCAGCGTAGAAAGCACAGATACGCAGTATTTT.

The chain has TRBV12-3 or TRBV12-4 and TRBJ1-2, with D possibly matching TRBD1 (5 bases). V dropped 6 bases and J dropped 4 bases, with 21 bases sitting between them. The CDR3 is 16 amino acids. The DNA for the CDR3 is TGTGCCAGCAGGGAAAGCGGGGGTTCAGAAGTCTATGGCTACACCTTC. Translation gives CASRESGGSEVYGYTF.

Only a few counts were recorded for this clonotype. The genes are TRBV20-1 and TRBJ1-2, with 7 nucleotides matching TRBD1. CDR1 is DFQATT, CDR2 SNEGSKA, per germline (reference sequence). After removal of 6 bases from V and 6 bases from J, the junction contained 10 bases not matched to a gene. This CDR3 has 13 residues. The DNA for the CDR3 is TGCAGTGCAGGAGGGGGCGCGATGGATGGCTACACCTTC. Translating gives CSAGGGAMDGYTF.

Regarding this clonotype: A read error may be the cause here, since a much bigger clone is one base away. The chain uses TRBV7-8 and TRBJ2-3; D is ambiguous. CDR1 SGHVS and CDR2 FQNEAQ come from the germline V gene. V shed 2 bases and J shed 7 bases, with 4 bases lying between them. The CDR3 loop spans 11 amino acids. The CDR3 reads CASSLINTQYF. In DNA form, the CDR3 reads TGTGCCAGCAGCTTAATAAATACGCAGTATTTT.

This chain's CDR3 is CASSWGGYGNQPQHF. CDR3 in DNA: TGCGCCAGCAGCTGGGGGGGGTACGGCAATCAGCCCCAGCATTTT. V and J are TRBV5-1 and TRBJ1-5; D perhaps matches TRBD1 (5 bases). CDR1 and CDR2 from the germline V gene are SGHRS and YFSETQ. Deletions cut 3 bases from V and 2 bases from J, with 12 bases between. CDR3 size: 15 residues.

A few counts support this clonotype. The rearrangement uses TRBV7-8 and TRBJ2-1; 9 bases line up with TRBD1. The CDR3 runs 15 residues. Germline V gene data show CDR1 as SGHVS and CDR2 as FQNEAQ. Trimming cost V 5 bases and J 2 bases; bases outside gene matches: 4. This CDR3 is CASSRTGDAYNEQFF. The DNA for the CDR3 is TGTGCCAGCAGCCGGACAGGGGACGCCTACAATGAGCAGTTCTTC. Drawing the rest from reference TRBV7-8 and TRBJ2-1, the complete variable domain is GAGVSQSPRYKVAKRGQDVALRCDPISGHVSLFWYQQALGQGPEFLTYFQNEAQLDKSGLPSDRFFAERPEGSVSTLKIQRTQQEDSAVYLCASSRTGDAYNEQFFGPGTRLTVL.

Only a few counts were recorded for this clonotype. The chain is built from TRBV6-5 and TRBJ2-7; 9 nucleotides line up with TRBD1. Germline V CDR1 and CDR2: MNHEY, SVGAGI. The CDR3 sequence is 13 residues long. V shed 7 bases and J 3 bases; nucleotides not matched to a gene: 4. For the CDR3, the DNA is TGTGCCAGCACGGGACAGGGCGACTACGAGCAGTACTTC. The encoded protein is CASTGQGDYEQYF.

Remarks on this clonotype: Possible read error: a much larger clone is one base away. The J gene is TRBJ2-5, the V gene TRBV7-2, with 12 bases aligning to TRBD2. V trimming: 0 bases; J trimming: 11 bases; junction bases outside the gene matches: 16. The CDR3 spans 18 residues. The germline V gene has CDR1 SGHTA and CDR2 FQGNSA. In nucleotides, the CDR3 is TGTGCCAGCAGCTTAGCGTCACTAGCGGGGGGATCCTACAATGAGCAGTACTTC. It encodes CASSLASLAGGSYNEQYF.

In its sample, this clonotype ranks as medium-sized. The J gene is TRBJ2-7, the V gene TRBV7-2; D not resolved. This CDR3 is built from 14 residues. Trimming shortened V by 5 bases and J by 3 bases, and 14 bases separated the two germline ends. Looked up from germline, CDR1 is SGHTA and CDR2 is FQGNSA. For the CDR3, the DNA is TGTGCCAGCAGCGCAGTAGCAGCCAGCTACGAGCAGTACTTC. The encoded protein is CASSAVAASYEQYF.

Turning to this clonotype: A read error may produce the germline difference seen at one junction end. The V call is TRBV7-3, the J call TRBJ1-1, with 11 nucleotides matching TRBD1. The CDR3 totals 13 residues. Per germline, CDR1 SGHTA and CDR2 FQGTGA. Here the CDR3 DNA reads TGTGCCAGCGGACAGGGGGCCAACACTGAAGTTTTCTTT. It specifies CASGQGANTEVFF.

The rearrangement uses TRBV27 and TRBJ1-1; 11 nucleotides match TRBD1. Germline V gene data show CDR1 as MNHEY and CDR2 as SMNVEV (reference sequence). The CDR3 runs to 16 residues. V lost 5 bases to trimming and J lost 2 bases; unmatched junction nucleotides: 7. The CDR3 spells CASSTSDRGLNTEAFF. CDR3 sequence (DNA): TGTGCCAGCAGTACCTCGGACAGGGGGCTTAACACTGAAGCTTTCTTT.

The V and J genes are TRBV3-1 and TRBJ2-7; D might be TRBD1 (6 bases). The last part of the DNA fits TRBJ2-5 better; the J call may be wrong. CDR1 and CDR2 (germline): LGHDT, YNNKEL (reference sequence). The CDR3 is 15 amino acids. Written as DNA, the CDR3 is TGTGCCAGCAGCCAAGATCTCTCAGGGGAAGAGACCCAGTACTTC. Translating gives CASSQDLSGEETQYF.

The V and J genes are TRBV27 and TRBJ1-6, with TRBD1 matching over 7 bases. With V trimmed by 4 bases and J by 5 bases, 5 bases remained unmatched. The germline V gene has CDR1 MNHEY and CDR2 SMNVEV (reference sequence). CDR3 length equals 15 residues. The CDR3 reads CASSSAGGDNSPLHF. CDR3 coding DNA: TGTGCCAGCAGTTCCGCAGGGGGGGATAATTCACCCCTCCACTTT.

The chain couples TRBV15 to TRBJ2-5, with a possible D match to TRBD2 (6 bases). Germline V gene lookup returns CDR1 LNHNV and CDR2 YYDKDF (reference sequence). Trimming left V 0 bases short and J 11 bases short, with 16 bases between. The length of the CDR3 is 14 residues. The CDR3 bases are TGTGCCACCAGCAGAGAGGGGGAGGCACATGAGCAGTACTTC. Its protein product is CATSREGEAHEQYF. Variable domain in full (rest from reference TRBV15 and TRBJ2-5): DAMVIQNPRYQVTQFGKPVTLSCSQTLNHNVMYWYQQKSSQAPKLLFHYYDKDFNNEADTPDNFQSRRPNTSFCFLDIRSPGLGDTAMYLCATSREGEAHEQYFGPGTRLLVL.

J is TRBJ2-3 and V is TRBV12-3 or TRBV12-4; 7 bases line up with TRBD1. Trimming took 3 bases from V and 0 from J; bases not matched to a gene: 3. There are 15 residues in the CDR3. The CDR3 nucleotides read TGTGCCAGCAGTTTCCAGACAGGGAGCACAGATACGCAGTATTTT. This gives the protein CASSFQTGSTDTQYF.